These 10 T cell receptor beta chains came from one sample sequenced in a study of identical twins. MiXCR, run by TCRdb on the 5' RACE reads, gives a single entry per CDR3 protein. This sample has 500,000 to 650,000 distinct CDR3 sequences, with around 7.5% found just once. These sequences were also reported in another study, on yellow fever vaccine responses in identical twins.

The sample comprised PBMCs. All receptors derive from a woman under 30 in good health.

This clonotype was detected many times. The chain joins TRBV28 to TRBJ1-5; 10 bases line up with TRBD1. There are 13 residues in the CDR3. After removal of 6 bases from V and 7 bases from J, the junction contained 3 bases not matched to a gene. Looked up from germline, CDR1 is MDHEN and CDR2 is SYDVKM. The CDR3 bases are TGTGCCAGCAGCGAGACAGGGGGCCAGCCCCAGCATTTT. Translation gives CASSETGGQPQHF.

This clonotype was picked up many times. The chain uses TRBV7-9 and TRBJ2-1; D may be TRBD1 (5 bases). Germline CDR1 is SEHNR and CDR2 is FQNEAQ (reference sequence). The CDR3 sequence is 15 residues long. The V end lost 0 bases, the J end lost 7 bases, and 13 bases lay between the germline ends. The chain's CDR3 is CASSLAAGRRNEQFF. As DNA, the CDR3 is TGTGCCAGCAGCTTAGCGGCAGGGCGCCGTAATGAGCAGTTCTTC.

The rearrangement joins TRBV6-6 to TRBJ2-7; perhaps TRBD1 as D (6 bases). Germline V gives CDR1 MNHNY, CDR2 SVGAGI (reference sequence). The CDR3 totals 13 residues. V shed 0 bases and J shed 4 bases, with 7 bases lying between them. Here the CDR3 reads CASSYSRGYEQYV. The CDR3 DNA sequence: TGTGCCAGCAGTTACTCGAGGGGGTACGAGCAGTACGTC.

The chain is built from TRBV12-3 or TRBV12-4 and TRBJ2-7; TRBD1 matches at 7 bases. Losses at the gene ends were 11 bases for V and 3 bases for J; bases not matched to a gene: 7. The CDR3 extends over 12 amino acids. The DNA of the CDR3 is TGTGCCTCTACCGGGACAGACTACGAGCAGTACTTC. Protein sequence: CASTGTDYEQYF.

This chain uses TRBV5-4 with TRBJ2-1; TRBD1 agrees at 11 bases. CDR1 is SGHNT, CDR2 YYREEE, per germline (reference sequence). The V segment lost 1 base and the J segment 9 bases; nucleotides outside the gene matches: 6. CDR3 length: 15 amino acids. This CDR3 is CASSLTGTGGLEQFF. CDR3 nucleotide sequence: TGTGCCAGCAGCTTGACCGGGACAGGGGGACTTGAGCAGTTCTTC.

This rearrangement joins TRBV28 to TRBJ1-1; D uncertain. The CDR3 extends over 16 amino acids. Trimming shortened V by 2 bases and J by 0 bases, and 13 bases separated the two germline ends. Germline CDR1 and CDR2: MDHEN and SYDVKM. The CDR3 loop is CASSLMASGLNTEAFF. The CDR3 DNA is TGTGCCAGCAGTTTAATGGCGTCAGGACTGAACACTGAAGCTTTCTTT.

There are a few counts of this clonotype. The rearrangement joins TRBV6-5 to TRBJ2-1, with 12 bases that match TRBD2. The CDR3 has 18 residues. Germline V gene sequence: CDR1 MNHEY, CDR2 SVGAGI. The J segment lost 4 bases and the V segment lost 2 bases, leaving 9 bases of the junction unmatched. The CDR3 DNA reads TGTGCCAGCAGTTACGGGCTAGCGGGAGGGCCGTGGTACAATGAGCAGTTCTTC. Amino acid sequence: CASSYGLAGGPWYNEQFF.

V and J are TRBV5-5 and TRBJ2-2; 10 bases are a match to TRBD1. CDR3 length equals 13 residues. Per the germline V gene, CDR1 is SGHKS and CDR2 is YYEKEE (reference sequence). V was pared by 4 bases and J by 15 bases, with 9 bases of the junction left unmatched. CDR3 protein: CASSAYDRGQLFF. In DNA form, the CDR3 reads TGTGCCAGCAGCGCCTATGACAGGGGGCAATTGTTTTTT.

This clonotype occurred a few times. The J gene is TRBJ2-1, the V gene TRBV11-2; weak D call: TRBD2 (5 bases). Germline loops: CDR1 SGHAT, CDR2 FQNNGV. The CDR3 has 18 amino acids. Trimming cost V 4 bases and J 7 bases, with 26 bases left between them. The CDR3 reads CASSSTGWRLSIVNEQFF. DNA for the CDR3: TGTGCCAGCAGCTCAACCGGGTGGAGGCTCTCTATTGTGAATGAGCAGTTCTTC.

This clonotype was observed a handful of times. The J gene is TRBJ2-3, the V gene TRBV16; a weak D match, TRBD1 (6 bases). Trimming pared 2 bases from V and 2 bases from J, leaving 14 bases between. The germline V gene encodes CDR1 KGHSY and CDR2 FQNENV. The CDR3 sequence is 16 residues long. CDR3: CASSQGGQTITDTQYF. The CDR3 DNA is TGTGCCAGCAGCCAAGGTGGACAGACTATCACAGATACGCAGTATTTT.